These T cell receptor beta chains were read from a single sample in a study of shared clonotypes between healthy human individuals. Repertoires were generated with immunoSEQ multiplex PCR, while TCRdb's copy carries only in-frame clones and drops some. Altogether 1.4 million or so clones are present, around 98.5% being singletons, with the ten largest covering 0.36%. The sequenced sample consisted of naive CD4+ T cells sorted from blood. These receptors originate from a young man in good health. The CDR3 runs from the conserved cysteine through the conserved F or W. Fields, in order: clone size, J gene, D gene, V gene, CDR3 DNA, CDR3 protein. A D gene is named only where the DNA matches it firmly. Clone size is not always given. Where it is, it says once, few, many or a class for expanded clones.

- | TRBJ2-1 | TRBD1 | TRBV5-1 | TGCGCCAGCAGCTTTGAGGGGGCAACCTACAATGAGCAGTTCTTC | CASSFEGATYNEQFF
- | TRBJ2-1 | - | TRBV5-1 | TGCGCCAGCAGCTTGGGGAGTAATGAGCAGTTCTTC | CASSLGSNEQFF
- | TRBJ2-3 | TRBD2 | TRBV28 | TGTGCCAGCAGCCTTACGACTAGCGGGAGGGCCGAGAGAGTTACGCAGTATTTT | CASSLTTSGRAERVTQYF
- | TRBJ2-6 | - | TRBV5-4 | TGTGCCAGCAGCCCCACCCCGGCGGATAGCTCTGGGGCCAACGTCCTGACTTTC | CASSPTPADSSGANVLTF
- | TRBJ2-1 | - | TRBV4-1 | TGCGCCAGCAGCCAAGTCCGCGGGCGAAGCTCCTACAATGAGCAGTTCTTC | CASSQVRGRSSYNEQFF
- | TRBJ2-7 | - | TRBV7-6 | TGTGCCAGCAGCTTAGATCGGAGGGGTAGCGAGCAGTACTTC | CASSLDRRGSEQYF
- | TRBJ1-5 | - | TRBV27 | TGTGCCAGCACCCATAGGAGGGGTCAGCCCCAGCATTTT | CASTHRRGQPQHF
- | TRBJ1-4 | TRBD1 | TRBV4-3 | TGCGCCAGCAGCCGACAGGGCACTAATGAAAAACTGTTTTTT | CASSRQGTNEKLFF
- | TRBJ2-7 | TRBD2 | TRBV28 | TGTGCCAGCAGTACCACGGGAGGTCCCTCCTACGAGCAGTACTTC | CASSTTGGPSYEQYF
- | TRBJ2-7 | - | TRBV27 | TGTGCCAGCAGTACCGGGTATGAGCAGTACTTC | CASSTGYEQYF
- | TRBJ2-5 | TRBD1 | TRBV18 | TGTGCCAGCTCACCTCAATGGACAGGGGAGCAAGAGACCCAGTACTTC | CASSPQWTGEQETQYF
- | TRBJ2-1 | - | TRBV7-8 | TGTGCCAGCAGCTTAGTAGACTTGTACAATGAGCAGTTCTTC | CASSLVDLYNEQFF
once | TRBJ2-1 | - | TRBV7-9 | TGTGCCAGCAGCTTAAGGGAGATACAGAGCAATGAGCAGTTCTTC | CASSLREIQSNEQFF
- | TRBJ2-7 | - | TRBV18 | TGTGCCAGCTCACCCCCGGGCAGTTACGAGCAGTACTTC | CASSPPGSYEQYF
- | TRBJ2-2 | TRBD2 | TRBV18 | TGTGCCAGCTCTCTCGGGACTACGAACACCGGGGAGCTGTTTTTT | CASSLGTTNTGELFF
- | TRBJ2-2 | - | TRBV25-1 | TGTGCCAGCAGTGAAAGGGGTCCCGGGGAGCTGTTTTTT | CASSERGPGELFF
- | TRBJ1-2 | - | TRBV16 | TGTGCCAGCTCTCCCGGGGCAGGGCTAGGCTACACCTTC | CASSPGAGLGYTF
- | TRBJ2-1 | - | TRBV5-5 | TGTGCCAGCAGCTCCCCCGGGGGCAGTCGTGGCAATGAGCAGTTCTTC | CASSSPGGSRGNEQFF
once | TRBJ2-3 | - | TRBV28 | TGTGCCAGCAGGGCGCCTTACACAGATACGCAGTATTTT | CASRAPYTDTQYF
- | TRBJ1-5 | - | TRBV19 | TGTGCCAGTAGTATGAGTGTCGTCAATCAGCCCCAGCATTTT | CASSMSVVNQPQHF
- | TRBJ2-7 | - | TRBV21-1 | TGTGCCAGCAGCAACCTGCTCTTGCGGGAACAGGGGGTTAGAAACGAGCAGTACTTC | CASSNLLLREQGVRNEQYF
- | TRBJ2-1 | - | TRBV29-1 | TGCAGCGCTAAACGGGACAAGTACAATGAGCAGTTCTTC | CSAKRDKYNEQFF
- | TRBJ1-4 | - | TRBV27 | TGTGCCAGCAGTTTAAAGGGACGGATTAATGAAAAACTGTTTTTT | CASSLKGRINEKLFF
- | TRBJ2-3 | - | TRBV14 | TGTGCCAGCAGCCAAGGGGTCGGCCGCACAGATACGCAGTATTTT | CASSQGVGRTDTQYF
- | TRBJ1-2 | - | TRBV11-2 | TGTGCCAGCAGCTTAGTACAGCAGAACTATGGCTACACCTTC | CASSLVQQNYGYTF
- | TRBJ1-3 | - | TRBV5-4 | TGTGCCAGCAGCTTGGTCGGGGGAGGTCTTGGAAACACCATATATTTT | CASSLVGGGLGNTIYF
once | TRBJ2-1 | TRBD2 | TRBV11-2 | TGTGCCAGCAGCTTAGATTCGAGACTAGCGGGAACCAATGAGCAGTTCTTC | CASSLDSRLAGTNEQFF
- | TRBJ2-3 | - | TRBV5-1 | TGCGCCAGCAGCGTTGACAGAAAAAACACAGATACGCAGTATTTT | CASSVDRKNTDTQYF
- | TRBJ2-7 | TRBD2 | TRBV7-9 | TGTGCCAGCACCCCCCTACCTAGCGGGAGGACCACCGAGCAGTACTTC | CASTPLPSGRTTEQYF
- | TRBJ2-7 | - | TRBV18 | TGTGCCAGCTCACCATCACTAGTAATTGGCCTCGAGCAGTACTTC | CASSPSLVIGLEQYF
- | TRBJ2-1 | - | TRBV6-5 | TGTGCCAGCATCCAAGACAGGACTTACAATGAGCAGTTCTTC | CASIQDRTYNEQFF
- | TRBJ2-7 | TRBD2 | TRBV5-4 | TGTGCCAGCAGCTTGGAGGCTAGCGGATCCTACGAGCAGTACTTC | CASSLEASGSYEQYF
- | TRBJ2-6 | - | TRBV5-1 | TGCGCCAGCAGCGCCCGCCAAAACTCTGGGGCCAACGTCCTGACTTTC | CASSARQNSGANVLTF
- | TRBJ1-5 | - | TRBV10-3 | TGTGCCATCGGGAGTTGGGGTGGCACCAATCAGCCCCAGCATTTT | CAIGSWGGTNQPQHF
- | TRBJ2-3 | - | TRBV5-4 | TGTGCCAGCAGCTTGGCCGGTCTCCATAGCACAGATACGCAGTATTTT | CASSLAGLHSTDTQYF
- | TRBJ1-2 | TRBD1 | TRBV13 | TGTGCCAGCAGCTCAGACAGGGGGTCTGGCTACACCTTC | CASSSDRGSGYTF
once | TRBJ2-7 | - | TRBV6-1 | TGTGCCAGCAGTGAAGACTCTACGAATTTATCCTACGAGCAGTACTTC | CASSEDSTNLSYEQYF